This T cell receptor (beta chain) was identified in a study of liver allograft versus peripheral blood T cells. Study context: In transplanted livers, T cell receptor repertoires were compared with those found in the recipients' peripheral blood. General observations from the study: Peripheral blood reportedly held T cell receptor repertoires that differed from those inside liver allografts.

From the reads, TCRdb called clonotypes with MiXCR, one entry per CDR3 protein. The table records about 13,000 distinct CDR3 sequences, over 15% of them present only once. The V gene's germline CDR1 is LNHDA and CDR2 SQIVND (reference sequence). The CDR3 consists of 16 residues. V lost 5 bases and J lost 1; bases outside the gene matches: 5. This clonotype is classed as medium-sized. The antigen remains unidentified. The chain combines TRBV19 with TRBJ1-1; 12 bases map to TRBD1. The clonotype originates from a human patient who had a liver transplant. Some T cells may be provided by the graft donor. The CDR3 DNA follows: TGTGCCAGTAGTTCTAGGGACAGGGGGCGGAACACTGAAGCTTTCTTT. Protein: CASSSRDRGRNTEAFF.